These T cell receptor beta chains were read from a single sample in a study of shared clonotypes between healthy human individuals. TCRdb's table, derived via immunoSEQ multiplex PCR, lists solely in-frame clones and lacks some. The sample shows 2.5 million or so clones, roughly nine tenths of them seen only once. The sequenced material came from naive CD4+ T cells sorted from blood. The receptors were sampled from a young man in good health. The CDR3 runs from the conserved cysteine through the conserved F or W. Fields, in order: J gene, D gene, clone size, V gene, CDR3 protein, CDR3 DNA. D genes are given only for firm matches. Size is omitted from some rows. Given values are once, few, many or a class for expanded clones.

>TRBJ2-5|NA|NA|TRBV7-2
CASSLAAEQGTQYF
TGTGCCAGCAGCTTAGCGGCGGAGCAGGGGACCCAGTACTTC
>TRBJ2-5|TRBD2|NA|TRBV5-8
CASSNGLAGKETQYF
TGTGCCAGCAGCAACGGACTAGCGGGAAAAGAGACCCAGTACTTC
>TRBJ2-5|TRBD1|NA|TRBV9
CASSATGVRETQYF
TGTGCCAGCAGCGCCACAGGGGTCCGAGAGACCCAGTACTTC
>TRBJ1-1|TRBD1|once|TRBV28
CASNMLPGQGNTEAFF
TGTGCCAGCAATATGCTACCGGGACAGGGGAACACTGAAGCTTTCTTT
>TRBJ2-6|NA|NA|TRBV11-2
CASSLRGDGANVLTF
TGTGCCAGCAGCTTACGGGGAGATGGGGCCAACGTCCTGACTTTC
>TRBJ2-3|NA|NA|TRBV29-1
CSVRGIGFTDTQYF
TGCAGCGTTAGGGGGATCGGGTTCACAGATACGCAGTATTTT
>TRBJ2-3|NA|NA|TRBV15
CATSRGEKGGDTQYF
TGTGCCACCAGCAGAGGAGAGAAGGGGGGGGATACGCAGTATTTT
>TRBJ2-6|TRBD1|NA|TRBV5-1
CASSSNRGSGSGANVLTF
TGCGCCAGCAGCTCTAACAGGGGCTCAGGCTCTGGGGCCAACGTCCTGACTTTC
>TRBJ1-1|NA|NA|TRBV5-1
CASSSGTQNTEAFF
TGCGCCAGCAGCTCCGGGACACAAAACACTGAAGCTTTCTTT
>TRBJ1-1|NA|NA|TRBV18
CASRRTDTEAFF
TGTGCCAGCCGTAGGACAGACACTGAAGCTTTCTTT
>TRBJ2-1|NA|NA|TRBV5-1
CASSSEGSYNEQFF
TGCGCCAGCAGTTCGGAGGGTTCCTACAATGAGCAGTTCTTC
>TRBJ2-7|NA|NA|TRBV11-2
CASSLRGGKISYEQYF
TGTGCCAGCAGCCTAAGAGGTGGGAAAATCTCCTACGAGCAGTACTTC
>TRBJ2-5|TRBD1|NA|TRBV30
CAWSSQGTKETQYF
TGTGCCTGGAGCTCACAGGGGACCAAAGAGACCCAGTACTTC
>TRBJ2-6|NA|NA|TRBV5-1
CASSFQTGFGANVLTF
TGCGCCAGCAGCTTTCAAACAGGGTTTGGGGCCAACGTCCTGACTTTC
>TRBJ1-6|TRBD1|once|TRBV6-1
CASSEDRGAPLHF
TGTGCCAGCAGCGAGGACAGGGGAGCACCCCTCCACTTT
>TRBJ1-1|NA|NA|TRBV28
CASSRMVAFF
TGTGCCAGCAGTCGAATGGTAGCTTTCTTT
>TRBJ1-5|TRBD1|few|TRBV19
CASSFGTGNQPQHF
TGTGCCAGTAGTTTCGGGACAGGGAATCAGCCCCAGCATTTT
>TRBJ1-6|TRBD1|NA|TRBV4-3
CASSQASPGQGNSPLHF
TGCGCCAGCAGCCAAGCTTCTCCGGGACAGGGGAATTCACCCCTCCACTTT
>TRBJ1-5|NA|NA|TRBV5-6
CASSLGKSNQPQHF
TGTGCCAGCAGCTTGGGGAAAAGCAATCAGCCCCAGCATTTT
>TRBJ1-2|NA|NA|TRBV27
CASSLSGGGYGYTF
TGTGCCAGCAGTTTATCGGGTGGGGGCTATGGCTACACCTTC
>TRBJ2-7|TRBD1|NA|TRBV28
CASSPGTGQGYEQYF
TGTGCCAGCAGCCCCGGGACAGGGCAGGGCTACGAGCAGTACTTC
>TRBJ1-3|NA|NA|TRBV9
CASERDPDSGNTIYF
TGTGCCAGCGAACGGGATCCGGACTCTGGAAACACCATATATTTT
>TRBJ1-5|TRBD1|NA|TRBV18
CASSPGTGGGNQPQHF
TGTGCCAGCTCACCCGGGACAGGGGGAGGGAATCAGCCCCAGCATTTT
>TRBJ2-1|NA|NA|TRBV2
CASNGVRGTNEQFF
TGTGCCAGCAACGGCGTCCGCGGGACGAATGAGCAGTTCTTC
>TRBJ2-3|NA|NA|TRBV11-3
CASSLVQADTQYF
TGTGCCAGCAGCTTAGTCCAAGCAGATACGCAGTATTTT
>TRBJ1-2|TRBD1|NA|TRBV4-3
CASSQDLDRGPLYGYTF
TGCGCCAGCAGCCAAGATCTAGACAGGGGCCCCCTCTATGGCTACACCTTC
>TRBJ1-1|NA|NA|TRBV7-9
CASSLAGGPNTEAFF
TGTGCCAGCAGCTTAGCAGGGGGGCCGAACACTGAAGCTTTCTTT
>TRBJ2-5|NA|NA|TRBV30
CAWKPGEETQYF
TGTGCCTGGAAGCCGGGGGAAGAGACCCAGTACTTC
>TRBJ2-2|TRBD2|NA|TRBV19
CASSQGTSGRTGELFF
TGTGCCAGTAGCCAGGGGACTAGCGGGAGGACCGGGGAGCTGTTTTTT
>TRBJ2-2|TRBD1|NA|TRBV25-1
CASGRQGGGELFF
TGTGCCAGCGGCCGACAGGGGGGCGGGGAGCTGTTTTTT
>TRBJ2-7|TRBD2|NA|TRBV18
CASSPPGLAGSPYEQYF
TGTGCCAGCTCACCGCCGGGACTAGCGGGGAGTCCTTACGAGCAGTACTTC
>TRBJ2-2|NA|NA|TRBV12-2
CASRRNPLGDTGELFF
TGTGCAAGTCGCCGAAACCCCCTGGGAGACACCGGGGAGCTGTTTTTT
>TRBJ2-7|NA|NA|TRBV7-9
CASSYGSYEQYF
TGTGCCAGCAGCTATGGGTCCTACGAGCAGTACTTC
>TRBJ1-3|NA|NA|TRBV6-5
CASIQGGPGNTIYF
TGTGCCAGCATCCAAGGAGGCCCTGGAAACACCATATATTTT
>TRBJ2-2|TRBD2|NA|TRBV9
CASSVTATSVPGELFF
TGTGCCAGCAGCGTAACGGCGACTAGCGTCCCCGGGGAGCTGTTTTTT
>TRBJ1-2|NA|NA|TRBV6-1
CASSEMTGNNYGYTF
TGTGCCAGCAGTGAAATGACAGGAAATAACTATGGCTACACCTTC
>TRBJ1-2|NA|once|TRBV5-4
CASSSPTDNYGYTF
TGTGCCAGCAGCTCCCCGACAGATAACTATGGCTACACCTTC
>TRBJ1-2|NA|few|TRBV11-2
CASSLDIDYGYTF
TGTGCCAGCAGCTTAGACATAGACTATGGCTACACCTTC
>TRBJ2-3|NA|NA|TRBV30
CAWSYNTDTQYF
TGTGCCTGGAGTTATAACACAGATACGCAGTATTTT
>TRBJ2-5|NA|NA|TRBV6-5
CASIRGVGETQYF
TGTGCCAGCATTCGGGGTGTGGGAGAGACCCAGTACTTC
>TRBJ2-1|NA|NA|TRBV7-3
CASSAGTLGEQFF
TGTGCCAGCAGTGCCGGGACCCTCGGTGAGCAGTTCTTC
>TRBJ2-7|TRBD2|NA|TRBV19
CASSILTSGSYEQYF
TGTGCCAGTAGTATACTGACTAGCGGGAGTTACGAGCAGTACTTC
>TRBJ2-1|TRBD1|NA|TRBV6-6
CASSRTGANEQFF
TGTGCCAGCAGCCGGACAGGGGCAAATGAGCAGTTCTTC
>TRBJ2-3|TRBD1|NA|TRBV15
CATSRAPPGQGEDTQYF
TGTGCCACCAGCAGAGCGCCACCGGGACAGGGGGAAGATACGCAGTATTTT
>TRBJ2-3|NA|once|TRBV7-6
CASSLRVAPGTDTQYF
TGTGCCAGCAGCTTAAGGGTAGCACCTGGCACAGATACGCAGTATTTT